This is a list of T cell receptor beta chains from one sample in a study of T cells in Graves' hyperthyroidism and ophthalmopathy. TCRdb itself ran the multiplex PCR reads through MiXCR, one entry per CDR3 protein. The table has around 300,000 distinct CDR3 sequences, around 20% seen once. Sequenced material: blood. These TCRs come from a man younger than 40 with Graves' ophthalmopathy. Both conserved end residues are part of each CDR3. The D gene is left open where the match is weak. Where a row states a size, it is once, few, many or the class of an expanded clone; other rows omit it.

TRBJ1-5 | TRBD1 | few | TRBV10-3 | CAISVKGARILCNQPQHF | TGTGCCATCAGTGTAAAGGGGGCGCGGATTTTATGTAATCAGCCCCAGCATTTT
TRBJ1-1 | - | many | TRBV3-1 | CASSQVPGENTEAFF | TGTGCCAGCAGCCAAGTTCCCGGCGAAAACACTGAAGCTTTCTTT
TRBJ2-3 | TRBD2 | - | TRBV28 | CASYGGVSGSETDTQYF | TGTGCCAGTTACGGGGGTGTTAGCGGGAGTGAAACAGATACGCAGTATTTT
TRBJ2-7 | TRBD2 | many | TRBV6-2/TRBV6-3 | CASSSMARGGEQYF | TGTGCCAGCAGTTCGATGGCGAGGGGAGGGGAGCAGTACTTC
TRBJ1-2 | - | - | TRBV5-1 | CASSSGRTVGGYTF | TGCGCCAGCAGCTCCGGGAGGACGGTGGGAGGCTACACCTTC
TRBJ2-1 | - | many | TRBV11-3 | CASSYKGSDNEQFF | TGTGCCAGCAGCTACAAAGGTAGTGACAATGAGCAGTTCTTC
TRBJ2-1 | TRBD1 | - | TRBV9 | CASSVGTGGNNEQFF | TGTGCCAGCAGCGTCGGGACAGGGGGCAACAATGAGCAGTTCTTC
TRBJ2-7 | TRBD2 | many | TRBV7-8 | CASSFSSGRASSYEQYF | TGTGCCAGCAGCTTTTCAAGCGGGAGGGCCTCATCCTACGAGCAGTACTTC
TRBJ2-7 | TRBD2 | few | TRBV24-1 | CATSDGLAGSSSYEQYF | TGTGCCACCAGCGATGGACTAGCGGGTTCGAGCTCCTACGAGCAGTACTTC
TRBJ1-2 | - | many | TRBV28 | CASSLMSNYGYTF | TGTGCCAGCAGTTTGATGTCTAACTATGGCTACACCTTC
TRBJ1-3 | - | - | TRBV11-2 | CASSLPGVLSGNTIYF | TGTGCCAGCAGCCTCCCAGGAGTCCTCTCTGGAAACACCATATATTTT
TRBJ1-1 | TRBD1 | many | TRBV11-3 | CASSLSGQVLNTEAFF | TGTGCCAGCAGCTTATCAGGACAGGTGCTGAACACTGAAGCTTTCTTT
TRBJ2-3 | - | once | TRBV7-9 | CASSLVPRGTDTQYF | TGTGCCAGCAGCTTAGTACCACGGGGAACAGATACGCAGTATTTT
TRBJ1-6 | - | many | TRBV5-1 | CASKRSTGSYNSPLHF | TGCGCCAGCAAGAGGTCGACAGGCTCCTATAATTCACCCCTCCACTTT
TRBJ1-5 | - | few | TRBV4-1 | CASSQDNTGNNQPQHF | TGCGCCAGCAGCCAAGATAACACGGGAAACAATCAGCCCCAGCATTTT
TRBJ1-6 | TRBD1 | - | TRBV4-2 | CASSLTSGTGSSPLHF | TGTGCCAGCAGCCTTACTTCCGGGACAGGTAGTTCACCCCTCCACTTT
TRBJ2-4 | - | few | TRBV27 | CASRGVPDIQYF | TGTGCCAGCAGAGGTGTCCCGGACATTCAGTACTTC
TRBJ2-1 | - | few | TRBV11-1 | CASSLQAAYNEQFF | TGTGCCAGCAGCTTACAGGCGGCCTACAATGAGCAGTTCTTC
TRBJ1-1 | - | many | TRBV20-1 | CSASEAYEAFF | TGCAGTGCTTCCGAGGCTTATGAAGCTTTCTTT
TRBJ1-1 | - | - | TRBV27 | CASTGGSSEAFF | TGTGCCAGCACCGGTGGGTCCAGTGAAGCTTTCTTT
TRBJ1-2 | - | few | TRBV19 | CASSIFGAGDGYTF | TGTGCCAGTAGTATCTTCGGGGCAGGGGATGGCTACACCTTC
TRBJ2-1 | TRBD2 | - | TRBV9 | CASSVYGTSNYNEQFF | TGTGCCAGCAGCGTATATGGGACTAGTAATTACAATGAGCAGTTCTTC
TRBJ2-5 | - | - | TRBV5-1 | CANSPRQSGWETQYF | TGCGCCAACAGTCCCAGGCAGTCCGGGTGGGAGACCCAGTACTTC
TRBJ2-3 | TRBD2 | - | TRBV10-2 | CASREGTSGADTQYF | TGCGCCAGCAGGGAGGGGACTAGCGGGGCAGATACGCAGTATTTT
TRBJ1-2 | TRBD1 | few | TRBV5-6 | CASSLWDRRPYGYTF | TGTGCCAGCAGCCTGTGGGACAGACGCCCTTATGGCTACACCTTC
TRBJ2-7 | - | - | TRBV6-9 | CASSYSESSVEQYF | TGTGCCAGCAGTTACTCTGAAAGTAGTGTCGAGCAGTACTTC
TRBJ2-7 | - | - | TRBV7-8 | CASSSGMEQYF | TGTGCCAGCAGTTCTGGCATGGAGCAGTACTTC
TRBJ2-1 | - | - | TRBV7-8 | CASTESPTRFHNEQFF | TGTGCCAGCACCGAGTCCCCTACTAGATTTCACAATGAGCAGTTCTTC
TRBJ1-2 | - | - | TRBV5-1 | CASSESGIGYTF | TGCGCCAGCAGTGAATCGGGAATCGGCTACACCTTC
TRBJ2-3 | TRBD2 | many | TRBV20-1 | CSASGRSDTQYF | TGCAGTGCTAGCGGGAGGTCTGATACGCAGTATTTT
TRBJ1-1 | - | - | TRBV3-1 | CASSRTGGQNTEAFF | TGTGCCAGCAGCCGGACGGGAGGACAGAACACTGAAGCTTTCTTT
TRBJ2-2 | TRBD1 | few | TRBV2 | CASSADRASTGELFF | TGTGCCAGCAGTGCGGACAGGGCGAGCACCGGGGAGCTGTTTTTT
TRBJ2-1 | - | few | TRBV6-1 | CASSKWHEQFF | TGTGCCAGCAGTAAGTGGCATGAGCAGTTCTTC
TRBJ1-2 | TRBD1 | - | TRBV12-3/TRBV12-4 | CASSPGQGTEGYTF | TGTGCCAGCAGCCCGGGACAGGGGACTGAGGGCTACACCTTC
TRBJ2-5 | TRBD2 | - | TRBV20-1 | CSARHETSGSPETQYF | TGCAGTGCTAGACACGAGACTAGCGGGAGTCCAGAGACCCAGTACTTC
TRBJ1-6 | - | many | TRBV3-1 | CASSQVRNNSPLHF | TGTGCCAGCAGCCAAGTACGGAATAATTCACCCCTCCACTTT